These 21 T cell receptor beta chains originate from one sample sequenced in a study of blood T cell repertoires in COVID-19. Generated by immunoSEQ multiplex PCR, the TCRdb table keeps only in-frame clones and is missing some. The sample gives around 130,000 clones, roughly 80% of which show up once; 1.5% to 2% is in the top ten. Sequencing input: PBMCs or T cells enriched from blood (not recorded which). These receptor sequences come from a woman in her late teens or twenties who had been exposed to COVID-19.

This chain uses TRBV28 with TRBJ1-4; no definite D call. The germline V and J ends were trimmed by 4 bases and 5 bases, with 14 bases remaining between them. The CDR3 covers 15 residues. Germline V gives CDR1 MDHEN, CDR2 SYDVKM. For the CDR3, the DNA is TGTGCCAGCAGTTCCGTGGGAGGCAGAAATGAAAAACTGTTTTTT. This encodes CASSSVGGRNEKLFF.

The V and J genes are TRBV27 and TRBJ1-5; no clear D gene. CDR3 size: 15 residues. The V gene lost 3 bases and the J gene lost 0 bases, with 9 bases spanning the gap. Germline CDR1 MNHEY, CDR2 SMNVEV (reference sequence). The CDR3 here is CASSLAAYSNQPQHF. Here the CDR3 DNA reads TGTGCCAGCAGTTTGGCGGCTTATAGCAATCAGCCCCAGCATTTT.

The CDR3 DNA reads TGCGCCAGCAGCTTGGACAGCCGGTCCGCGGAGCTGTTTTTT. It codes for CASSLDSRSAELFF. This chain joins TRBV5-1 and TRBJ2-2; no definite D call. CDR1 SGHRS and CDR2 YFSETQ come from the germline V gene. CDR3 size: 14 residues. The V gene lost 0 bases and the J gene lost 10 bases, with 13 bases spanning the gap.

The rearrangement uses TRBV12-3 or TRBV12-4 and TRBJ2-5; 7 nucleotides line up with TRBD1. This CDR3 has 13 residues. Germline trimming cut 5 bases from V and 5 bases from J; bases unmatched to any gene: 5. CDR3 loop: CASSQTGTETQYF. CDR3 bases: TGTGCCAGCAGTCAGACAGGGACGGAGACCCAGTACTTC.

The CDR3 is CAIGSGFTEAFF. The CDR3 nucleotides read TGTGCCATCGGGTCAGGTTTCACTGAAGCTTTCTTT. The chain recombines TRBV10-3 with TRBJ1-1; no firm D call. Trimming removed 8 bases at V and 4 bases at J, with 11 bases between. CDR3 length equals 12 residues. The germline CDR1 and CDR2 sequences are ENHRY and SYGVKD.

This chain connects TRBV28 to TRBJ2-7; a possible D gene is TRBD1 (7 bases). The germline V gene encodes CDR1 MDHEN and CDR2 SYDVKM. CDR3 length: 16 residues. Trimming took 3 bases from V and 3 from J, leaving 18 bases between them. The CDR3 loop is CASSLEGAGAYYEQYF. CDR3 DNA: TGTGCCAGCAGTTTGGAGGGGGCAGGGGCATACTACGAGCAGTACTTC.

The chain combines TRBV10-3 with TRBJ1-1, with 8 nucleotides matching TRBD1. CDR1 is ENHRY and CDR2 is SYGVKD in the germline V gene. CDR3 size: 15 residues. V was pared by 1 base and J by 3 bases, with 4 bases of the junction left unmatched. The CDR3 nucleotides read TGTGCCATCAGTGAGTTGGCAGGGGGCTACACTGAAGCTTTCTTT. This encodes CAISELAGGYTEAFF.

CDR3 coding DNA: TGTGCCAGTAGTATAGATCTGACAGCCTACGAGCAGTACTTC. This codes for CASSIDLTAYEQYF. The gene calls are TRBV19 and TRBJ2-7; possible D gene TRBD1, 5 bases. The germline V gene has CDR1 LNHDA and CDR2 SQIVND (reference sequence). V was shortened by 0 bases and J by 2 bases, with 8 bases between the two germline ends. This CDR3 is 14 amino acids long.

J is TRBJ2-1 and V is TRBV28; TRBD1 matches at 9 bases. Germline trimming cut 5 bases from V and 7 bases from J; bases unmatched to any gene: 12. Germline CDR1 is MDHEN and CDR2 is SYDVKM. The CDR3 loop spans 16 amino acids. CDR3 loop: CASSETGTGSRNEQFF. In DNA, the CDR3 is TGTGCCAGCAGTGAAACCGGGACAGGGTCCAGGAATGAGCAGTTCTTC.

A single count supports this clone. The CDR3 is CASSLDSSTNEKLFF. The CDR3 DNA sequence: TGCGCCAGCAGCTTGGACAGTTCAACTAATGAAAAACTGTTTTTT. J is TRBJ1-4 and V is TRBV5-1, with D unclear. CDR1 is SGHRS, CDR2 YFSETQ, per germline. V was pared by 0 bases and J by 0 bases, with 6 bases between. CDR3 size: 15 residues.

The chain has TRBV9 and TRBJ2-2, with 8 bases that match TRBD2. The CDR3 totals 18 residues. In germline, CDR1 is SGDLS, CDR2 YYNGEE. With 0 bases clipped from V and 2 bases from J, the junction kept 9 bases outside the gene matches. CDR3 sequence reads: CASSVAGAGASNTGELFF. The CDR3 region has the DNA TGTGCCAGCAGCGTAGCCGGAGCGGGAGCGTCTAACACCGGGGAGCTGTTTTTT.

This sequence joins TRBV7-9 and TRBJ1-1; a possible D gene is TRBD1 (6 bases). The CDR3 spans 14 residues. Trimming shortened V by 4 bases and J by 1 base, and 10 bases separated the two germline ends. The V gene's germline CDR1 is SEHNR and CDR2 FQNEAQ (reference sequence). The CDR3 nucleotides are TGTGCCAGCAGCTACAGCAGGGGGAACACTGAAGCTTTCTTT. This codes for CASSYSRGNTEAFF.

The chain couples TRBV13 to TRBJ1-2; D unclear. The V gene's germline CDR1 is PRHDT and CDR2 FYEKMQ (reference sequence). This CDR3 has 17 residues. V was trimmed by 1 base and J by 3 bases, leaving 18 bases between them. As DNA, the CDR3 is TGTGCCAGCAGCTTAGAGCGGGAATTCGGTCCTTACTATGGCTACACCTTC. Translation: CASSLEREFGPYYGYTF.

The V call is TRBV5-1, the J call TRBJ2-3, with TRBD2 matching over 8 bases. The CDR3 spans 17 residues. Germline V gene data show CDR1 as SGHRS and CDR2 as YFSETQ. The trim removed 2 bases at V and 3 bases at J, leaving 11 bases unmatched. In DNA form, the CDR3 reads TGCGCCAGCAGCTTAAGGATACCGGGAGGGGGTACAGATACGCAGTATTTT. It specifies CASSLRIPGGGTDTQYF.

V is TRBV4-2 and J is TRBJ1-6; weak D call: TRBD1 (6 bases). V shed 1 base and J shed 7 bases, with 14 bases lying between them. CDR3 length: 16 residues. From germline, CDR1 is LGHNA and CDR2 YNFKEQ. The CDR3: CASSQVGGRENSPLHF. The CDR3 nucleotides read TGTGCCAGCAGCCAAGTAGGGGGACGTGAAAATTCACCCCTCCACTTT.

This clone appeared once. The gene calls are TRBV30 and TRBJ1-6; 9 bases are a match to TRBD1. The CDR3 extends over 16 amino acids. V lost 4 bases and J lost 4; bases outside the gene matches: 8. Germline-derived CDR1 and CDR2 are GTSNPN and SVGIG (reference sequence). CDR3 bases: TGTGCCTGGAAGACAGGGGGAATCAGTTATAATTCACCCCTCCACTTT. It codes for CAWKTGGISYNSPLHF.

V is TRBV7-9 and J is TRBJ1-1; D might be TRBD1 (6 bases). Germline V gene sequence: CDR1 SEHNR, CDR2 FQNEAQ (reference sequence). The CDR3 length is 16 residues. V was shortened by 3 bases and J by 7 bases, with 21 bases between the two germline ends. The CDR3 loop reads CASSFARQAETVEAFF. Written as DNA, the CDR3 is TGTGCCAGCAGCTTCGCTAGACAGGCCGAAACGGTTGAAGCTTTCTTT.

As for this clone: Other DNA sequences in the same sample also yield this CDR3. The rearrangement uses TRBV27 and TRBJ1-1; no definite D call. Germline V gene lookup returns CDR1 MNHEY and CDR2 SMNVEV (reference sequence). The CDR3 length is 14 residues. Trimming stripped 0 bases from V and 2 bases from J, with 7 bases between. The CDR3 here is CASSLSRGNTEAFF. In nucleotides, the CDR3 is TGTGCCAGCAGTTTATCCCGGGGAAACACTGAAGCTTTCTTT.

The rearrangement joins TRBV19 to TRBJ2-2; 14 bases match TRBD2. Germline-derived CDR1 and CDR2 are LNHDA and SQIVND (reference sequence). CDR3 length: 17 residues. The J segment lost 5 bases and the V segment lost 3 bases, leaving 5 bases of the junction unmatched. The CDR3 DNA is TGTGCCAGTAGTATGGGACTAGCGGGGGCGGTTACCGGGGAGCTGTTTTTT. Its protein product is CASSMGLAGAVTGELFF.

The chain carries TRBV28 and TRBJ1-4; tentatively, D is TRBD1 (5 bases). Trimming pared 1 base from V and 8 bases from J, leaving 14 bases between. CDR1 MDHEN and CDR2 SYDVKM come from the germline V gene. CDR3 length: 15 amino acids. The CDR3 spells CASSLSGIPEEKLFF. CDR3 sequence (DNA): TGTGCCAGCAGTTTATCAGGGATCCCTGAAGAAAAACTGTTTTTT.

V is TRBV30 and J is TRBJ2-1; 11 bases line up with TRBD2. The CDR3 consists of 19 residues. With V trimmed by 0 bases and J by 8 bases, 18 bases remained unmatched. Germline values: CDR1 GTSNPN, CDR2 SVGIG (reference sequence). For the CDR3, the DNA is TGTGCCTGGAGTGTACTAGTTAGCGGGAGGGCCCTAGTTTCCGATGAGCAGTTCTTC. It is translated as CAWSVLVSGRALVSDEQFF. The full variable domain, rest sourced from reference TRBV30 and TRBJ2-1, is SQTIHQWPATLVQPVGSPLSLECTVEGTSNPNLYWYRQAAGRGLQLLFYSVGIGQISSEVPQNLSASRPQDRQFILSSKKLLLSDSGFYLCAWSVLVSGRALVSDEQFFGPGTRLTVL.